The rows below give T cell receptor beta chains drawn from one sample of a study of shared clonotypes between healthy human individuals. The protocol was immunoSEQ multiplex PCR, while the TCRdb copy is restricted to in-frame clones and leaves out a portion. This table holds approximately 2.5 million clones, 90% to 95% found once. Input material: naive CD4+ T cells from PBMCs. Receptors originate from a man aged 18 to 29 in good health. Some clones in this sample may be carry-over from other donors' samples. CDR3s include the opening cysteine and the closing phenylalanine or tryptophan. D genes are given only for firm matches. Size is stated for part of the rows, as once, few or many counts, or as a class when the clone is expanded.

d_gene	j_gene	abundance	v_gene	CDR3nt	CDR3aa
.	TRBJ1-1	.	TRBV30	TGTGCCTGGAGTCCCGGGACGGCTTACACTGAAGCTTTCTTT	CAWSPGTAYTEAFF
.	TRBJ2-7	.	TRBV6-6	TGTGCCAGCAGTTACAGCCAGGGCTACGAGCAGTACTTC	CASSYSQGYEQYF
TRBD1	TRBJ1-6	.	TRBV10-3	TGTGCCATCAGGAGTGGGCCGGGACAGGGGGCGGCCTATAATTCACCCCTCCACTTT	CAIRSGPGQGAAYNSPLHF
.	TRBJ2-1	.	TRBV18	TGTGCCAGCTCACCCCCGACAGTTACCTACAATGAGCAGTTCTTC	CASSPPTVTYNEQFF
.	TRBJ1-5	.	TRBV28	TGTGCCAGCATCCTATTCGGGGGCAATCAGCCCCAGCATTTT	CASILFGGNQPQHF
TRBD2	TRBJ2-7	.	TRBV28	TGTGCCAGCAGTTTATGGAGGGGGACTAGCTTCCACGAGCAGTACTTC	CASSLWRGTSFHEQYF
TRBD2	TRBJ2-3	.	TRBV10-3	TGTGCCATCAGTGAGAGTACTAGCGGATATACGCAGTATTTT	CAISESTSGYTQYF
.	TRBJ1-4	.	TRBV5-5	TGTGCCAGCAGCTTGGTGGCCGCTATCGACGAAAAACTGTTTTTT	CASSLVAAIDEKLFF
.	TRBJ1-5	.	TRBV7-2	TGTGCCAGCAGCTTAGTAGGCAATCAGCCCCAGCATTTT	CASSLVGNQPQHF
.	TRBJ1-5	.	TRBV28	TGTGCCAGCAGACGACAGTCGAATCAGCCCCAGCATTTT	CASRRQSNQPQHF
.	TRBJ2-4	.	TRBV7-6	TGTGCCAGCAGCTTAAGGGACGGGGAAAACATTCAGTACTTC	CASSLRDGENIQYF
.	TRBJ2-6	.	TRBV12-1	TGTGCCAGCAGCTTCTTTAAAACCTCTGGGGCCAACGTCCTGACTTTC	CASSFFKTSGANVLTF
.	TRBJ2-5	.	TRBV4-1	TGCGCCAGCAGCCAAGTTGCAGCGGCCTTGGGAGAGACCCAGTACTTC	CASSQVAAALGETQYF
.	TRBJ2-1	.	TRBV29-1	TGCAGCGTTGATAAGCGGTACAATGAGCAGTTCTTC	CSVDKRYNEQFF
.	TRBJ2-7	.	TRBV29-1	TGCAGCGTTATCCGGTATGGGGGAGCCTACGAGCAGTACTTC	CSVIRYGGAYEQYF
TRBD1	TRBJ2-5	.	TRBV7-7	TGTGCCAGCAGCTCGGACAGGGGTGAGACCCAGTACTTC	CASSSDRGETQYF
.	TRBJ2-1	.	TRBV7-2	TGTGCCAGCAGCCGGCTGGGGGCGCGTTCGTCGAATGAGCAGTTCTTC	CASSRLGARSSNEQFF
.	TRBJ2-6	.	TRBV19	TGTGCCAGTAGTCCCCAGGGGATTCTGGTCGGGGCCAACGTCCTGACTTTC	CASSPQGILVGANVLTF
.	TRBJ1-1	.	TRBV28	TGTGCCAGCAGTAGGGCAGAGAACACTGAAGCTTTCTTT	CASSRAENTEAFF
TRBD2	TRBJ2-2	.	TRBV5-4	TGTGCCAGCAGCTCGCTGACTAGCTGGAACACCGGGGAGCTGTTTTTT	CASSSLTSWNTGELFF
.	TRBJ1-1	few	TRBV30	TGTGCCTGGAAGTCCAGATCCACTGAAGCTTTCTTT	CAWKSRSTEAFF
.	TRBJ1-3	.	TRBV6-5	TGTGCCAGCAGTAACTCCGGACTAATCGACGGAAACACCATATATTTT	CASSNSGLIDGNTIYF
.	TRBJ2-2	.	TRBV5-4	TGTGCCAGCAGCTTGGACCAGGGTTCCCACCGGGAGCTGTTTTTT	CASSLDQGSHRELFF
.	TRBJ2-6	.	TRBV6-5	TGTGCCAGCAATCCTAGTGGGGCCAACGTCCTGACTTTC	CASNPSGANVLTF
.	TRBJ2-1	.	TRBV4-3	TGCGCCAGCAGCCAAGGGCCCGGCGATGAGCAGTTCTTC	CASSQGPGDEQFF
TRBD2	TRBJ2-2	.	TRBV15	TGTGCCACGGGGACTAGCGGGAGGGGGAACACCGGGGAGCTGTTTTTT	CATGTSGRGNTGELFF
.	TRBJ1-1	once	TRBV21-1	TGTGCCAGCAGCCCGCGGACAGGGAGGGGAGCTTTCTTT	CASSPRTGRGAFF
TRBD1	TRBJ2-5	.	TRBV7-8	TGTGCCAGCAGCCTCCGGGACAGGGGGCGAGAGACCCAGTACTTC	CASSLRDRGRETQYF
.	TRBJ2-3	.	TRBV11-2	TGTGCCAGCAGCTTAGGGAGTCGAGCAAATACAGATACGCAGTATTTT	CASSLGSRANTDTQYF
.	TRBJ2-3	.	TRBV10-2	TGCGCCAGCGGGGACACGGTGTCGGGTACGCAGTATTTT	CASGDTVSGTQYF
.	TRBJ2-1	.	TRBV30	TGTGCCTGGAGTAGTGGGCAGGGAGTTCACAATGAGCAGTTCTTC	CAWSSGQGVHNEQFF
.	TRBJ2-6	.	TRBV2	TGTGCCAGCAAGGACTCTGGGGCCAACGTCCTGACTTTC	CASKDSGANVLTF
TRBD2	TRBJ2-1	.	TRBV18	TGTGCCAGCTCACCGCTAGCGGGCCACAATGAGCAGTTCTTC	CASSPLAGHNEQFF
.	TRBJ1-4	.	TRBV11-2	TGTGCCAGCAGCTTTCGGGGGGTAGGGGAAAAACTGTTTTTT	CASSFRGVGEKLFF
.	TRBJ2-5	.	TRBV5-1	TGCGCCAGCAGCTCCGGGGTAGGAGGAGAGACCCAGTACTTC	CASSSGVGGETQYF
TRBD2	TRBJ2-7	once	TRBV6-6	TGTGCCAGCAGTAAAAGCGGGCGCGGGGGGAACTACGAGCAGTACTTC	CASSKSGRGGNYEQYF
.	TRBJ2-1	.	TRBV20-1	TGCAGTGCCACCCGGTTAAATGAGCAGTTCTTC	CSATRLNEQFF
.	TRBJ2-2	.	TRBV7-3	TGTGCCAGCAGCCCCGGACTTCACACCGGGGAGCTGTTTTTT	CASSPGLHTGELFF
.	TRBJ1-1	.	TRBV18	TGTGCCAGCTCACCGTCCCCGGGGTTGAACACTGAAGCTTTCTTT	CASSPSPGLNTEAFF
TRBD1	TRBJ2-7	.	TRBV7-3	TGTGCCAGCAGCTCTACAGGGGGAGGTTACGAGCAGTACTTC	CASSSTGGGYEQYF
.	TRBJ2-3	.	TRBV15	TGTGCCACCAGCAGAGATAGCCCCGGTAGCACAGATACGCAGTATTTT	CATSRDSPGSTDTQYF
TRBD1	TRBJ1-5	.	TRBV11-1	TGTGCCAGCAGCTGGACAGGGGGTCAGCCCCAGCATTTT	CASSWTGGQPQHF
.	TRBJ2-2	.	TRBV6-1	TGTGCCAGCAGTGAAGCAAGTTGGTATAGACTGAACACCGGGGAGCTGTTTTTT	CASSEASWYRLNTGELFF
.	TRBJ2-7	once	TRBV28	TGTGCCAGCAGGGGCAGGCCCGTCGTCCGGCAGTACTTC	CASRGRPVVRQYF
.	TRBJ1-4	.	TRBV7-2	TGTGCCAGCAGCCCGCAGTTTGGGGAAGGTGAAAAACTGTTTTTT	CASSPQFGEGEKLFF
TRBD1	TRBJ2-5	.	TRBV5-1	TGCGCCAGCACCCTACAGGGGCGAAAGACCCAGTACTTC	CASTLQGRKTQYF
.	TRBJ2-7	.	TRBV20-1	TGCAGTGCCCGGGTAACCTACGAGCAGTACTTC	CSARVTYEQYF
TRBD2	TRBJ2-1	once	TRBV5-1	TGCGCCAGCAGCGTACTAGCGAATTTCTACAATGAGCAGTTCTTC	CASSVLANFYNEQFF
.	TRBJ1-2	.	TRBV4-3	TGCGCCAGCAGCCAAGATAGAGGGATTTCTGGCTACACCTTC	CASSQDRGISGYTF
.	TRBJ1-1	few	TRBV9	TGTGCCAGCAGCGTAGGGGGTGGCTACACTGAAGCTTTCTTT	CASSVGGGYTEAFF